This T cell receptor (beta chain) was recovered during a study of T-cell memory formation after mild COVID-19. TCRdb re-derived calls from the 5' RACE reads in MiXCR, one entry per CDR3 protein. The data hold about 560,000 distinct CDR3 sequences, with around a sixth observed a single time. The specimen was PBMCs or a T cell subset sorted from them (not recorded which). This sequence originates from an adult woman who had mild COVID-19 (a few samples of this study predate the infection). Cell type and time point are not known.

The CDR3 is CASGSGVRQPQHF. CDR3 DNA sequence: TGTGCCAGCGGGTCAGGGGTTCGACAGCCCCAGCATTTT. V and J are TRBV27 and TRBJ1-5, with TRBD1 as a possible D gene (6 bases). V was shortened by 8 bases and J by 7 bases, with 15 bases between the two germline ends. Germline CDR1 MNHEY, CDR2 SMNVEV (reference sequence). The CDR3 covers 13 residues.